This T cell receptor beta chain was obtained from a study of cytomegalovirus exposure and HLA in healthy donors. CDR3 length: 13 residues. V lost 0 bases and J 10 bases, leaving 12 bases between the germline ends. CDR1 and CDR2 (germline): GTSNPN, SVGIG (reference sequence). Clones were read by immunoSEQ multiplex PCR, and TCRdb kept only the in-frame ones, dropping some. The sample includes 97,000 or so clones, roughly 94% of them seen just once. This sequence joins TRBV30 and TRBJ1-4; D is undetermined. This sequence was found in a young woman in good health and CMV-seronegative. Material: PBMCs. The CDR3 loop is CAWSVPSVGKLFF. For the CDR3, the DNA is TGTGCCTGGAGTGTACCCTCCGTCGGAAAACTGTTTTTT.